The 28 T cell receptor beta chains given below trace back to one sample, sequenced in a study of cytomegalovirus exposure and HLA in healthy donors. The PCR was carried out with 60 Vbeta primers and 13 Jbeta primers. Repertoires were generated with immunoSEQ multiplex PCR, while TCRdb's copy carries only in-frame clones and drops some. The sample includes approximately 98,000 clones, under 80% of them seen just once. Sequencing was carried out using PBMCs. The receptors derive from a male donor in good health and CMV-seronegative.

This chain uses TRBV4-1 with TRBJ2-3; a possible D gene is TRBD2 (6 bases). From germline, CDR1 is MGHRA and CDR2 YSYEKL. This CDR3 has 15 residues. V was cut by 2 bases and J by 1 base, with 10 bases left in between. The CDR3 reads CASSQPGTRTDTQYF. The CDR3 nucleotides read TGCGCCAGCAGCCAACCCGGGACTCGCACAGATACGCAGTATTTT.

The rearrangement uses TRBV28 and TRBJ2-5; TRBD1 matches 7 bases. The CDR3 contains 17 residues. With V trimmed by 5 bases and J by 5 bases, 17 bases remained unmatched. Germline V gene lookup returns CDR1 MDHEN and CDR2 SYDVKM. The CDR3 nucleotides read TGTGCCAGCAGTAAATACAGGGGTCAAGTAGGTAGGGAGACCCAGTACTTC. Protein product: CASSKYRGQVGRETQYF.

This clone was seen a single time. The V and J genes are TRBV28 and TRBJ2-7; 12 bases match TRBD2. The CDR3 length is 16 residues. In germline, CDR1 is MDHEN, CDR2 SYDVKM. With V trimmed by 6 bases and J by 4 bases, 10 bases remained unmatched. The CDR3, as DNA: TGTGCCAGCAGCCCAGGGACTAGCGGGTTACTATACGAGCAGTACTTC. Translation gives CASSPGTSGLLYEQYF.

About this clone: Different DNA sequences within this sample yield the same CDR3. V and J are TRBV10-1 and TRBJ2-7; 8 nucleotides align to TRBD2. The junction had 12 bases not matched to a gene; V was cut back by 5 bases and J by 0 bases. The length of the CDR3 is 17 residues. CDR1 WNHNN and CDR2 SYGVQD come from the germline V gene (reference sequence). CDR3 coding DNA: TGCGCCAGCAGTCCCCTTGTGGGTAGCGGGACCTCCTACGAGCAGTACTTC. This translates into CASSPLVGSGTSYEQYF.

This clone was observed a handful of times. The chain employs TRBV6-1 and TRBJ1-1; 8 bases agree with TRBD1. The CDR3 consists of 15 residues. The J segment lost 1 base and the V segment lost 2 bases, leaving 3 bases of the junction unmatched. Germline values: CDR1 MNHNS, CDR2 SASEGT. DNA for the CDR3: TGTGCCAGCAGTGAATGGACAGGGTCGAACACTGAAGCTTTCTTT. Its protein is CASSEWTGSNTEAFF.

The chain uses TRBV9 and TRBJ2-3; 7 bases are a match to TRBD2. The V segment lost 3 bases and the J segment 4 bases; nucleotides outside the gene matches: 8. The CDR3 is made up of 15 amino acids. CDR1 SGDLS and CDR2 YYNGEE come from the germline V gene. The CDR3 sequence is CASSAGLQGADTQYF. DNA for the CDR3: TGTGCCAGCAGCGCGGGACTACAAGGGGCAGATACGCAGTATTTT. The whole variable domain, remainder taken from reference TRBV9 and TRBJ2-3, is DSGVTQTPKHLITATGQRVTLRCSPRSGDLSVYWYQQSLDQGLQFLIQYYNGEERAKGNILERFSAQQFPDLHSELNLSSLELGDSALYFCASSAGLQGADTQYFGPGTRLTVL.

The CDR3 loop is CASSLGQTDAILDTQYF. CDR3 sequence (DNA): TGTGCCAGCAGCTTGGGACAGACGGACGCTATACTGGATACGCAGTATTTT. The J gene is TRBJ2-3, the V gene TRBV7-8; the match to TRBD1 covers 7 bases. Germline trimming cut 3 bases from V and 6 bases from J; bases unmatched to any gene: 15. This CDR3 contains 17 residues. Germline V lookup: CDR1 SGHVS, CDR2 FQNEAQ.

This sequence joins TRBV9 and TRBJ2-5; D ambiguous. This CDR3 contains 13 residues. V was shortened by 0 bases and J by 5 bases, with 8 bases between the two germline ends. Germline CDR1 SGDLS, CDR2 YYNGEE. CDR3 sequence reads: CASSVGPRETQYF. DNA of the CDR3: TGTGCCAGCAGCGTAGGCCCGAGGGAGACCCAGTACTTC.

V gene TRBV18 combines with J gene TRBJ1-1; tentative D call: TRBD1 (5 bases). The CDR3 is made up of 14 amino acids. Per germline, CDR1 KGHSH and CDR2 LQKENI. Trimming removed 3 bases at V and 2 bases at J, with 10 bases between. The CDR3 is CASSPVGQNTEAFF. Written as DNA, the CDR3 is TGTGCCAGCTCACCGGTAGGACAAAACACTGAAGCTTTCTTT.

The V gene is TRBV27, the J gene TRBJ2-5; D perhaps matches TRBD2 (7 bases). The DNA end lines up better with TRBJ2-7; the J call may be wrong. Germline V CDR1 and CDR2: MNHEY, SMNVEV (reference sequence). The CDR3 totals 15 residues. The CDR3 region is CASSGRGARAYEQYF. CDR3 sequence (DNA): TGTGCCAGCAGCGGCCGGGGGGCAAGGGCCTACGAGCAGTACTTC.

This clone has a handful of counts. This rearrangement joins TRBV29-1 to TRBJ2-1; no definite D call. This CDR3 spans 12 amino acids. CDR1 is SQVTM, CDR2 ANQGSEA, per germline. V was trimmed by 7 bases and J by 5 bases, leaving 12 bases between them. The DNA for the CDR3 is TGCAGCGCTGGGCCCCCTAACAATGAGCAGTTCTTC. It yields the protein CSAGPPNNEQFF.

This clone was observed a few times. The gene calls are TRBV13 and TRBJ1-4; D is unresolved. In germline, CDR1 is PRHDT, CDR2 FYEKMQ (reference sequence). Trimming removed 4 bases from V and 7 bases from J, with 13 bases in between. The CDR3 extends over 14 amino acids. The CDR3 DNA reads TGTGCCAGCAGCTCCCCGGAGATGGGTGAAAAACTGTTTTTT. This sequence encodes CASSSPEMGEKLFF.

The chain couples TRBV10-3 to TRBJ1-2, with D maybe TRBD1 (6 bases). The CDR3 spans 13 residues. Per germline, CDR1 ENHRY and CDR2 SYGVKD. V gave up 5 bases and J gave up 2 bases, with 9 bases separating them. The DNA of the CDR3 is TGTGCCATCAGTAGACAGGAGAACTATGGCTACACCTTC. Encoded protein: CAISRQENYGYTF.

CDR3 protein: CASAGQGAGEKLFF. CDR3 in DNA: TGTGCCAGTGCAGGGCAGGGGGCCGGAGAAAAACTGTTTTTT. J is TRBJ1-4 and V is TRBV19; 8 positions agree with TRBD1. The CDR3 extends over 14 amino acids. Germline V gene sequence: CDR1 LNHDA, CDR2 SQIVND (reference sequence). V trimming: 8 bases; J trimming: 8 bases; junction bases outside the gene matches: 10.

The CDR3 here is CASSEAAGYESTDEQFF. CDR3 DNA sequence: TGTGCCAGCAGTGAAGCGGCAGGGTATGAGTCCACTGATGAGCAGTTCTTC. This chain connects TRBV6-1 to TRBJ2-1, with D tentatively TRBD1 (5 bases). Germline-derived CDR1 and CDR2 are MNHNS and SASEGT. The CDR3 consists of 17 residues. The V gene lost 0 bases and the J gene lost 8 bases, with 20 bases spanning the gap.

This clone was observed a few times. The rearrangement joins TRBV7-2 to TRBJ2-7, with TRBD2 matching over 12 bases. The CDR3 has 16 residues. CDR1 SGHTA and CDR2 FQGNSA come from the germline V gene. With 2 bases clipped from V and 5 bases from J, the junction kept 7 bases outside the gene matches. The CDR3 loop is CASSLKASGRVHEQYF. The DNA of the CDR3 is TGTGCCAGCAGCTTAAAGGCTAGCGGGAGGGTCCACGAGCAGTACTTC.

CDR3 region: CASSLDRGGNQPQHF. CDR3 bases: TGCGCCAGCAGCCTGGACAGGGGTGGTAATCAGCCCCAGCATTTT. This rearrangement joins TRBV4-1 to TRBJ1-5; 9 bases are a match to TRBD1. V lost 4 bases and J lost 4; bases outside the gene matches: 5. The CDR3 is made up of 15 amino acids. CDR1 and CDR2 from the germline V gene are MGHRA and YSYEKL.

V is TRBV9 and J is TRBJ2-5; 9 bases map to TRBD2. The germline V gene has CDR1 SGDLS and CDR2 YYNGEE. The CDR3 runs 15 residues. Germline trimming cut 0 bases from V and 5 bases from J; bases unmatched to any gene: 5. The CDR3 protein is CASSVGVSGSETQYF. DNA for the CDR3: TGTGCCAGCAGCGTAGGGGTTAGCGGGAGCGAGACCCAGTACTTC.

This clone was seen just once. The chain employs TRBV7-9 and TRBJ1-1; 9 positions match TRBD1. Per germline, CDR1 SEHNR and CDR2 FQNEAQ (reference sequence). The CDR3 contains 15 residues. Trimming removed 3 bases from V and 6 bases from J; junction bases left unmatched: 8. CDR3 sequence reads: CASSFTRDRVAEAFF. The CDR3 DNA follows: TGTGCCAGCAGCTTCACCAGGGACAGGGTGGCTGAAGCTTTCTTT.

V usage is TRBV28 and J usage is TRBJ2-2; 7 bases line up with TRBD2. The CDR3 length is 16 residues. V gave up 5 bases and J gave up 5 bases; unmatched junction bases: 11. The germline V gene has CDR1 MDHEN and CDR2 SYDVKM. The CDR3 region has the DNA TGTGCCAGCAGTGCGCGGACTAGAAGGCGGACCGGGGAGCTGTTTTTT. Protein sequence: CASSARTRRRTGELFF.

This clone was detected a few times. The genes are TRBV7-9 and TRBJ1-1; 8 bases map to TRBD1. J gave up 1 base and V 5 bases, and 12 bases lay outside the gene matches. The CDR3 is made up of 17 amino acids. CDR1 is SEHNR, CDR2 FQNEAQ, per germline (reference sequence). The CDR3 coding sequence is TGTGCCAGCAGCCAGCCGGGACAGGTGGGTAGGAACACTGAAGCTTTCTTT. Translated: CASSQPGQVGRNTEAFF. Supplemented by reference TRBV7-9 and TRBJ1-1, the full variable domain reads DTGVSQNPRHKITKRGQNVTFRCDPISEHNRLYWYRQTLGQGPEFLTYFQNEAQLEKSRLLSDRFSAERPKGSFSTLEIQRTEQGDSAMYLCASSQPGQVGRNTEAFFGQGTRLTVV.

The CDR3 region has the DNA TGTGCCAGCAGTTTACCAGGGAACTATGGCTACACCTTC. Translating it yields CASSLPGNYGYTF. The gene calls are TRBV28 and TRBJ1-2, with TRBD1 as a possible D gene (5 bases). The V and J ends lost 2 bases and 2 bases respectively, with 6 bases between them. CDR1 is MDHEN, CDR2 SYDVKM, per germline. CDR3 size: 13 residues.

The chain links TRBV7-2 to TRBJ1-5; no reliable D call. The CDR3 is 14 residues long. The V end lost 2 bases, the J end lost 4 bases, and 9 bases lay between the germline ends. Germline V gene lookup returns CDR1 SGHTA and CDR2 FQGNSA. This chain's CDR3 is CASSLKMANQPQHF. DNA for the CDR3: TGTGCCAGCAGCTTAAAAATGGCAAATCAGCCCCAGCATTTT.

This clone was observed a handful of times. This CDR3 is CAWTLTSGSTEQFF. In DNA, the CDR3 is TGTGCCTGGACTCTGACTAGCGGGAGCACTGAGCAGTTCTTC. This chain uses TRBV30 with TRBJ2-1; 12 positions agree with TRBD2. The germline V gene encodes CDR1 GTSNPN and CDR2 SVGIG (reference sequence). CDR3 length equals 14 residues. The V and J ends lost 4 bases and 9 bases, in that order; junction bases with no gene match: 7.

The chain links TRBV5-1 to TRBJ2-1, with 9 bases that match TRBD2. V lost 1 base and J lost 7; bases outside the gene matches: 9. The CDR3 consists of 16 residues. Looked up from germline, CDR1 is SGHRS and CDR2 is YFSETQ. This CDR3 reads CASSLRGSGSWNEQFF. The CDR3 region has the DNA TGCGCCAGCAGCTTGAGAGGTAGCGGGAGTTGGAATGAGCAGTTCTTC.

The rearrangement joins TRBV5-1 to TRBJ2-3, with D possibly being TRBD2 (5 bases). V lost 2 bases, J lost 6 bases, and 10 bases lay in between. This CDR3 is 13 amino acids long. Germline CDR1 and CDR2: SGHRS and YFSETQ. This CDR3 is CASSFDGGDTQYF. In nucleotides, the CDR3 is TGCGCCAGCAGCTTTGACGGCGGGGATACGCAGTATTTT.

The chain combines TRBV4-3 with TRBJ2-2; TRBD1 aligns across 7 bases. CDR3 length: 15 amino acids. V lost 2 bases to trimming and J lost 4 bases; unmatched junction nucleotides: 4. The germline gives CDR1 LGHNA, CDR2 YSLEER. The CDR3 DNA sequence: TGCGCCAGCAGCCAAAAGGCAGGGGGCACCGGGGAGCTGTTTTTT. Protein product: CASSQKAGGTGELFF.

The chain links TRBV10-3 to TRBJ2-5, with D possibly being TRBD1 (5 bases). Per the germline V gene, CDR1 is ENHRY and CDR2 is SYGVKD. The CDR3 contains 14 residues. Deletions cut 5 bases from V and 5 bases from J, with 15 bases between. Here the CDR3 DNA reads TGTGCCATCAGTCAAAAGGGGCTAAAGGAGACCCAGTACTTC. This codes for CAISQKGLKETQYF.